This is a list of T cell receptor beta chains from one sample in a study of T cells in Graves' hyperthyroidism and ophthalmopathy. TCRdb ran MiXCR on the multiplex PCR reads and lists one entry per CDR3 protein. The sample includes approximately 600,000 distinct CDR3 sequences, approximately 15% of them seen just once. Sequencing was carried out using blood. These receptors were taken from a woman aged 35 to 49 with Graves' ophthalmopathy. The CDR3 runs from the conserved cysteine through the conserved F or W. D genes are given only for firm matches. Size values are once, few and many counts, or a class for expanded clones, and some rows have none.

clone size | D gene | J gene | V gene | CDR3 protein | CDR3 DNA
. | TRBD1 | TRBJ2-5 | TRBV7-3 | CASSLTTGQPTYF | TGTGCCAGCAGCTTAACAACGGGACAGCCCACGTACTTC
many | TRBD1 | TRBJ1-1 | TRBV20-1 | CSASGGDRANTEAFF | TGCAGTGCTAGTGGCGGGGACAGGGCGAACACTGAAGCTTTCTTT
many | TRBD1 | TRBJ1-2 | TRBV19 | CASTRRAGGRGYTF | TGTGCCAGTACTCGCCGAGCAGGGGGCCGGGGCTACACCTTC
. | . | TRBJ1-2 | TRBV4-3 | CASSQENLDRPNYGYTF | TGCGCCAGCAGCCAAGAAAACTTGGACCGCCCTAACTATGGCTACACCTTC
few | . | TRBJ2-7 | TRBV14 | CASSFGALNEQYF | TGTGCCAGCAGCTTCGGAGCTCTGAACGAGCAGTACTTC
many | . | TRBJ1-5 | TRBV20-1 | CSASSPSGVGNQPQHF | TGCAGTGCTAGCTCCCCTTCCGGGGTTGGCAATCAGCCCCAGCATTTT
many | . | TRBJ2-5 | TRBV6-8 | CASTSEGAQQETQYF | TGTGCCAGCACTAGCGAGGGGGCTCAGCAAGAGACCCAGTACTTC
many | . | TRBJ1-1 | TRBV12-3/TRBV12-4 | CASSVHGTEAFF | TGTGCCAGCAGTGTCCACGGCACTGAAGCTTTCTTT
many | . | TRBJ2-5 | TRBV4-3 | CASSQPGQEETQYF | TGCGCCAGCAGCCAACCTGGTCAAGAAGAGACCCAGTACTTC
many | . | TRBJ1-1 | TRBV12-3/TRBV12-4 | CASSLILLRNTEAFF | TGTGCCAGCAGTCTAATTCTCTTGAGGAACACTGAAGCTTTCTTT
many | . | TRBJ2-7 | TRBV20-1 | CSGMSSYEQYF | TGCAGTGGCATGTCCTCCTACGAGCAGTACTTC
few | TRBD1 | TRBJ2-5 | TRBV30 | CAWTSTGGMETQYF | TGTGCCTGGACCTCGACAGGGGGCATGGAGACCCAGTACTTC
. | TRBD2 | TRBJ2-3 | TRBV7-2 | CASSFWTSGNTDTQYF | TGTGCCAGCAGCTTCTGGACTAGCGGGAACACAGATACGCAGTATTTT
few | . | TRBJ1-1 | TRBV30 | CAWTVRRGTEAFF | TGTGCCTGGACTGTACGGAGGGGCACTGAAGCTTTCTTT
few | TRBD1 | TRBJ1-6 | TRBV30 | CAWSYRDRNSPLHF | TGTGCCTGGAGTTACCGGGACAGGAATTCACCCCTCCACTTT
many | . | TRBJ2-7 | TRBV6-2/TRBV6-3 | CASSYGGIYEQYF | TGTGCCAGCAGTTACGGGGGAATCTACGAGCAGTACTTC
. | . | TRBJ1-1 | TRBV27 | CASSFLAGRGQGNTEAFF | TGTGCCAGCAGTTTTTTGGCTGGCAGGGGCCAGGGGAACACTGAAGCTTTCTTT
many | . | TRBJ2-7 | TRBV24-1 | CATSPGLSYEQYF | TGTGCCACCAGTCCCGGACTATCCTACGAGCAGTACTTC
many | TRBD1 | TRBJ1-2 | TRBV15 | CATSRDGTGVYGYTF | TGTGCCACCAGCAGAGACGGGACAGGGGTTTATGGCTACACCTTC
few | . | TRBJ2-7 | TRBV6-5 | CASSLRNVRVGEQYF | TGTGCCAGCAGTTTACGAAACGTGAGGGTGGGCGAGCAGTACTTC
many | . | TRBJ2-7 | TRBV27 | CASSLSIGRYEQYF | TGTGCCAGCAGTTTATCGATTGGAAGGTACGAGCAGTACTTC
few | . | TRBJ2-7 | TRBV7-9 | CASSGTPGEQYF | TGTGCCAGCAGCGGGACACCGGGGGAGCAGTACTTC
many | TRBD1 | TRBJ2-7 | TRBV28 | CASSRDSLESWYF | TGTGCCAGCAGTCGGGACAGCCTAGAGTCTTGGTACTTC
many | TRBD1 | TRBJ2-7 | TRBV7-6 | CASSRSQGADYEQYF | TGTGCCAGCAGCCGGAGCCAGGGGGCTGACTACGAGCAGTACTTC